The 19 T cell receptor beta chains listed next were all sequenced from one sample in a study of regulatory T cells in long-lasting Graves disease. For TCR beta, libraries came from iRepertoire HTBI primers and Arm-PCR of CDR3 regions. TCRdb recomputed calls from the multiplex PCR reads with MiXCR, one row per CDR3 protein. The sample has 360,000 or so distinct CDR3 sequences; approximately 23% are singletons. The sample's time point: persistent/refractory GD, antithyroid drugs over 5 years with positive TRAb. Construction of the TCR library relied on RNA isolated from PBMCs. This specimen was peripheral blood mononuclear cells (PBMCs), taken when the disease was refractory, from a patient treated with antithyroid drugs. These receptor sequences come from a woman in her 40s with Graves disease.

This sequence joins TRBV7-9 and TRBJ1-1, with 12 bases aligning to TRBD1. Germline loops: CDR1 SEHNR, CDR2 FQNEAQ (reference sequence). The CDR3 sequence is 20 residues long. The trim removed 1 base at V and 0 bases at J, leaving 12 bases unmatched. CDR3: CASSLGVSGTGGPMNTEAFF. The CDR3 coding sequence is TGTGCCAGCAGCTTAGGAGTTTCTGGGACAGGGGGCCCGATGAACACTGAAGCTTTCTTT.

This clonotype has a count of ten or more. V is TRBV6-1 and J is TRBJ2-7, with TRBD1 as a possible D gene (6 bases). The CDR3 runs 13 residues. Trimming stripped 5 bases from V and 5 bases from J, with 13 bases between. Germline CDR1 and CDR2: MNHNS and SASEGT. CDR3 in amino acids: CASSKNRDHEQYF. The DNA for the CDR3 is TGTGCCAGCAGTAAAAACAGGGACCACGAGCAGTACTTC.

The V and J genes are TRBV6-5 and TRBJ2-1, with TRBD2 matching over 7 bases. CDR1 and CDR2 from the germline V gene are MNHEY and SVGAGI. Trimming cost V 4 bases and J 5 bases; bases outside gene matches: 2. There are 13 residues in the CDR3. The CDR3 loop is CASSSSGDNEQFF. Written as DNA, the CDR3 is TGTGCCAGCAGTTCAAGCGGGGACAATGAGCAGTTCTTC.

This clonotype was counted between two and nine times. The rearrangement joins TRBV28 to TRBJ2-5, with a weak D call TRBD2 (6 bases). The germline V and J ends were trimmed by 7 bases and 5 bases, with 17 bases remaining between them. This CDR3 region has 14 residues. Germline V gives CDR1 MDHEN, CDR2 SYDVKM. Here the CDR3 DNA reads TGTGCCAGCACTTGGGACTTGCTGGGTGAGACCCAGTACTTC. The encoded protein is CASTWDLLGETQYF.

The chain is built from TRBV20-1 and TRBJ1-1; D gene ambiguous. In germline, CDR1 is DFQATT, CDR2 SNEGSKA (reference sequence). This CDR3 has 17 residues. Trimming shortened V by 0 bases and J by 0 bases, and 17 bases separated the two germline ends. The CDR3 region is CSARDMRGSRLNTEAFF. Written as DNA, the CDR3 is TGCAGTGCTAGAGATATGCGGGGTAGTCGGCTGAACACTGAAGCTTTCTTT.

This clonotype was recorded at least ten times. The genes are TRBV28 and TRBJ2-7; D remains ambiguous. Per germline, CDR1 MDHEN and CDR2 SYDVKM. V was cut by 6 bases and J by 0 bases, with 9 bases left in between. This CDR3 has 13 amino acids. The CDR3 region has the DNA TGTGCCAGCAGACCGGCCATCTCCTACGAGCAGTACTTC. Encoded protein: CASRPAISYEQYF.

In this sample, this clonotype turned up many times. The chain is built from TRBV12-3 or TRBV12-4 and TRBJ1-1, with D unclear. This CDR3 contains 13 residues. V lost 7 bases to trimming and J lost 4 bases, with 13 bases between them. The CDR3 DNA reads TGTGCCAGCATCACCCCGGAGACCACTGAAGCTTTCTTT. Translating gives CASITPETTEAFF.

This chain links TRBV30 with TRBJ2-7, with D tentatively TRBD1 (6 bases). Deletions cut 0 bases from V and 4 bases from J, with 7 bases between. The CDR3 extends over 12 amino acids. Per the germline V gene, CDR1 is GTSNPN and CDR2 is SVGIG (reference sequence). The DNA for the CDR3 is TGTGCCTGGAGTGTACAGGGATACGAGCAGTACTTC. Translation gives CAWSVQGYEQYF.

V gene TRBV6-1 combines with J gene TRBJ1-4; D is undetermined. The CDR3 consists of 13 residues. The germline V gene encodes CDR1 MNHNS and CDR2 SASEGT. The V end lost 8 bases, the J end lost 7 bases, and 14 bases lay between the germline ends. DNA of the CDR3: TGTGCCAGCGCCCGGATGCGCGGTGAAAAACTGTTTTTT. Its protein is CASARMRGEKLFF.

This clonotype has only a few counts. This chain connects TRBV6-1 to TRBJ2-7, with D maybe TRBD1 (6 bases). Trimming took off 6 bases at V and 0 bases at J, with 15 bases between the two ends. Germline CDR1 MNHNS, CDR2 SASEGT. This CDR3 has 15 amino acids. The CDR3 reads CASSPGDGSSYEQYF. In DNA, the CDR3 is TGTGCCAGCAGCCCAGGGGACGGGTCCTCCTACGAGCAGTACTTC.

V and J are TRBV12-3 or TRBV12-4 and TRBJ2-4, with D tentatively TRBD1 (7 bases). The ends were cut back, 7 bases at V and 0 bases at J, with 10 bases in the middle. This CDR3 has 14 amino acids. CDR3 nucleotides: TGTGCCAGCAACAGGGGACTAGCCAAAAACATTCAGTACTTC. It specifies CASNRGLAKNIQYF.

In its sample, this clonotype was seen many times. This chain uses TRBV28 with TRBJ2-7; D uncertain. Trimming shortened V by 5 bases and J by 6 bases, and 17 bases separated the two germline ends. This CDR3 has 14 amino acids. Germline V CDR1 and CDR2: MDHEN, SYDVKM. This CDR3 is CASSLFVPGSEQYF. For the CDR3, the DNA is TGTGCCAGCAGTCTCTTTGTTCCCGGTAGCGAGCAGTACTTC.

This clonotype was counted at least ten times. In nucleotides, the CDR3 is TGTGCCATCAGTGAGTCGACAGGGCAAGAGACCCAGTACTTC. Protein sequence: CAISESTGQETQYF. The gene calls are TRBV10-3 and TRBJ2-5, with TRBD1 identical over 7 bases. In germline, CDR1 is ENHRY, CDR2 SYGVKD. The CDR3 consists of 14 residues. Trimming removed 0 bases from V and 2 bases from J; junction bases left unmatched: 0.

The gene calls are TRBV5-1 and TRBJ2-1, with TRBD1 identical over 11 bases. The germline gives CDR1 SGHRS, CDR2 YFSETQ. The J segment lost 8 bases and the V segment lost 4 bases, leaving 11 bases of the junction unmatched. The CDR3 length is 16 residues. CDR3 sequence reads: CASSKGTGQGADEQFF. In DNA form, the CDR3 reads TGCGCCAGCAGCAAGGGGACCGGACAGGGGGCTGATGAGCAGTTCTTC.

The rearrangement links TRBV12-3 or TRBV12-4 to TRBJ1-3; 7 bases match TRBD1. The J segment lost 4 bases and the V segment lost 6 bases, leaving 12 bases of the junction unmatched. This CDR3 has 16 residues. The chain's CDR3 is CASSRDRERLGNTIYF. CDR3 nucleotide sequence: TGTGCCAGCAGCCGAGACAGGGAGAGGTTGGGAAACACCATATATTTT.

A remark on this clonotype: This may arise from a read error, as a much more abundant clone is one base away. The rearrangement links TRBV13 to TRBJ2-5; 13 nucleotides line up with TRBD2. Germline-derived CDR1 and CDR2 are PRHDT and FYEKMQ (reference sequence). The V gene end was trimmed by 4 bases and the J gene end by 4 bases; junction bases not matched to a gene: 9. This CDR3 is 17 amino acids long. In nucleotides, the CDR3 is TGTGCCAGCAGCTCGAGACTAGCGGGAGGAGGCACAGAGACCCAGTACTTC. Protein product: CASSSRLAGGGTETQYF.

This clonotype was observed many times. The chain links TRBV13 to TRBJ1-4, with D maybe TRBD1 (6 bases). Germline values: CDR1 PRHDT, CDR2 FYEKMQ (reference sequence). The CDR3 covers 16 residues. Between the trimmed V and J ends, which lost 8 bases and 1 base, there was a span of 17 bases. The CDR3 is CASAGGGRVTNEKLFF. In DNA, the CDR3 is TGTGCCAGCGCAGGAGGGGGGCGAGTAACTAATGAAAAACTGTTTTTT.

This clonotype showed up just a few times. CDR3 sequence: CASSLGDPVYEQYF. The CDR3 DNA is TGTGCCAGCAGCTTGGGAGACCCCGTTTACGAGCAGTACTTC. The V and J genes are TRBV5-6 and TRBJ2-7; D is unresolved. In germline, CDR1 is SGHDT, CDR2 YYEEEE. The CDR3 spans 14 residues. With 0 bases removed from V and 4 bases from J, the gap between germline ends came to 11 bases.

This clonotype was seen many times. V gene TRBV15 combines with J gene TRBJ1-5; D is ambiguous. The CDR3 extends over 16 amino acids. Germline V CDR1 and CDR2: LNHNV, YYDKDF (reference sequence). Trimming stripped 3 bases from V and 0 bases from J, with 12 bases between. CDR3 in amino acids: CATSRAQEYSNQPQHF. CDR3 in DNA: TGTGCCACCAGCAGGGCGCAGGAGTATAGCAATCAGCCCCAGCATTTT.